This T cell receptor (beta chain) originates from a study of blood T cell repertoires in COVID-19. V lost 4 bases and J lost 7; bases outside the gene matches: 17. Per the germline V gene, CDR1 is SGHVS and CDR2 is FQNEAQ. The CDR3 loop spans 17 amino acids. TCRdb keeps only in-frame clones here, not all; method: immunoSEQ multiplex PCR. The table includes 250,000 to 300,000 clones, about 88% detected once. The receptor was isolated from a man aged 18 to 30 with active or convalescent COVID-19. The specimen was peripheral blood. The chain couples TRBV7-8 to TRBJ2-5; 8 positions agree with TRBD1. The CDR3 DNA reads TGTGCCAGCAGCTCTGAAGTCGTGGTGGGGACAGGACGGACCCAGTACTTC. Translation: CASSSEVVVGTGRTQYF.